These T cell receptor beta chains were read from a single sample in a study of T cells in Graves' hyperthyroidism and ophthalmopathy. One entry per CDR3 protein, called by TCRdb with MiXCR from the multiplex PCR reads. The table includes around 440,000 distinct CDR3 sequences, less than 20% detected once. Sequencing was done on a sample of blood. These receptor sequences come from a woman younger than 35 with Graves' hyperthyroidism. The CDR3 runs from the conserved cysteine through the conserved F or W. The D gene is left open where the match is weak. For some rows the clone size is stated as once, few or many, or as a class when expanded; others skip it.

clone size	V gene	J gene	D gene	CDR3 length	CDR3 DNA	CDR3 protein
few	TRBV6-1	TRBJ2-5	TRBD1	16	TGTGCCAGCAGTGAAACTCTGACAGGGCACACTGAGACCCAGTACTTC	CASSETLTGHTETQYF
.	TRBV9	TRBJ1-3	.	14	TGTGCCAGCAGCGTAGACGGGGTCGGAAACACCATATATTTT	CASSVDGVGNTIYF
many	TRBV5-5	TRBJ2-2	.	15	TGTGCCAGCAGTTTTTACACACGGGACACCGGGGAGCTGTTTTTT	CASSFYTRDTGELFF
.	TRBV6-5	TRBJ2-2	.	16	TGTGCCAGCAGTTTAGGGAGGGGGCTCTGGACCGGGGAGCTGTTTTTT	CASSLGRGLWTGELFF
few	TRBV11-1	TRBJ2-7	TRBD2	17	TGTGCCAGCAGCTTAGGGGGTAGCGGGAACCAAGCCTACGAGCAGTACTTC	CASSLGGSGNQAYEQYF
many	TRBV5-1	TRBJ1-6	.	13	TGCGCCAGCAGCCCTAACCTTAATTCACCCCTCCACTTT	CASSPNLNSPLHF
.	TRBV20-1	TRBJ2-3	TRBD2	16	TGCAGTGCTAGAGGGAGGACTAGCGGGGGGCCAGATACGCAGTATTTT	CSARGRTSGGPDTQYF
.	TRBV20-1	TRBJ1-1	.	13	TGCAGTGCCCCATATCTTGGGAACACTGAAACTTTCTTT	CSAPYLGNTETFF
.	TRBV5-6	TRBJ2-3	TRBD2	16	TGTGCCAGCAGCTTGGGAATTAGCGGGATAGCGGATACGCAGTATTTT	CASSLGISGIADTQYF
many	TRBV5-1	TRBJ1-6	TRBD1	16	TGCGCCAGCAGCCCCTCGAGGGGGACAGGGAATTCACCCCTCCACTTT	CASSPSRGTGNSPLHF
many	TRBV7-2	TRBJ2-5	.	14	TGTGCCAGCAGCCTAACAGGGACCCAAGAGACCCAGTACTTC	CASSLTGTQETQYF
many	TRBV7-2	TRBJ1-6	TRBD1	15	TGTGCCAGCAGCTTACGTGGGACAGGGAATTCACCCCTCCACTTT	CASSLRGTGNSPLHF
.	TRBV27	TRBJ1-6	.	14	TGTGCCAGCAGTCCCTGGTTGGGCGATTCACCCCTCCACTTT	CASSPWLGDSPLHF
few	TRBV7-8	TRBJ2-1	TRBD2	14	TGTGCCAGCAGCTTGGTAGCGGGGGGGGTTGAGCAGTTCTTC	CASSLVAGGVEQFF
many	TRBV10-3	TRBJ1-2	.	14	TGTGCCATCGGCGGCAGGGACGGGAACTATGGCTACACCTTC	CAIGGRDGNYGYTF
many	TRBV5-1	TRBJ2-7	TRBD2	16	TGCGCCAGCAGCATATCGACTAGCGGGGCCACCTACGAGCAGTACTTC	CASSISTSGATYEQYF
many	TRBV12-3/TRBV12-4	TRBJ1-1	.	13	TGTGCCAGCAGTTTAGCAGGGACACCCGAAGCTTTCTTT	CASSLAGTPEAFF
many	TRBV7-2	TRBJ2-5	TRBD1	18	TGTGCCAGCAGCTTACGTCCCCCGGGACAGACTTTTGTAGGGACCCAGTACTTC	CASSLRPPGQTFVGTQYF
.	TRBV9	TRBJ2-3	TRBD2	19	TGTGCCAGCAGCGAACTAGCGGGGGCCCGAAGAAACACCCGCGATACGCAGTATTTT	CASSELAGARRNTRDTQYF
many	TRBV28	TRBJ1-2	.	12	TGTGCCAGCAGCCCAGCGAACTATGGCTACACCTTC	CASSPANYGYTF
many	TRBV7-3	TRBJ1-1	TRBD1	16	TGTGCCAGCCCCACAGGGGACAGGGGTTATAGGACTGAAGCTTTCTTT	CASPTGDRGYRTEAFF
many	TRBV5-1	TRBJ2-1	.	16	TGCGCCAGCAGCTTGGCCGGTTTTACAGCCTACAATGAGCAGTTCTTC	CASSLAGFTAYNEQFF
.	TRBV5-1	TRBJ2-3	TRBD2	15	TGCGCCAGCAGCGGGGAGGGGCCGGGAACAGATACGCAGTATTTT	CASSGEGPGTDTQYF
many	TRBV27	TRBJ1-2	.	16	TGTGCCAGCAGTCCCGACTTTTATGGGGCTCGCTATGGCTACACCTTC	CASSPDFYGARYGYTF
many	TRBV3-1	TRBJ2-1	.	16	TGTGCCAGCAGCCAAGATATAGGGCTCCTCGCGGATGAGCAGTTCTTC	CASSQDIGLLADEQFF
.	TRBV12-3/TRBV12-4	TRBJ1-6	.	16	TGTGCCAGCAGCATCACCCCCCAGGGACTAGATTCACCCCTCCACTTT	CASSITPQGLDSPLHF
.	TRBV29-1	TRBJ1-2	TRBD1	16	TGCAGCGTTTCAAGGACCGGGACAGAGGCCCCCGGTGGCTACACCTTC	CSVSRTGTEAPGGYTF
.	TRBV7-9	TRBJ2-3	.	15	TGTGCCAGCAGCCACGTGCAGCGCAGCACAGATACGCAGTATTTT	CASSHVQRSTDTQYF
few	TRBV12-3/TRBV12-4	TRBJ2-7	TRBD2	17	TGTGCCAGCAGTTCCGGCCCCCAGGGACTAGCGGCATACGAGCAGTACTTC	CASSSGPQGLAAYEQYF
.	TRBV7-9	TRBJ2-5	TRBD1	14	TGTGCCAGCAGCTTCGGACAGGAGCAAGAGACCCAGTACTTC	CASSFGQEQETQYF
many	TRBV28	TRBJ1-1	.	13	TGTGCCAGCAGTTTGGATCTGAACACTGAAGCTTTCTTT	CASSLDLNTEAFF
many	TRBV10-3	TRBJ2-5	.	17	TGTGCCACCTCAGGTCCAGGGAGCGATTGGGGCTCGGAGACCCAGTACTTC	CATSGPGSDWGSETQYF
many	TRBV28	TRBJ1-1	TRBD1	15	TGTGCCAGCAGGACTCCGGGACAGCTAAACACTGAAGCTTTCTTT	CASRTPGQLNTEAFF
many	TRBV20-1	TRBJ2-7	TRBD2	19	TGCAGTGCCCGCCCCCCTAGCGGGAGAAGAGGGGGAACTCTAAACGAGCAGTACTTC	CSARPPSGRRGGTLNEQYF
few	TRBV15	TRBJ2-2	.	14	TGTGCCACCAGCAGAGTATACGAGATGGGGGAGCTGTTTTTT	CATSRVYEMGELFF
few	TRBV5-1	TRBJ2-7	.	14	TGCGCCAGCAGCTTGGAGGGGTCGCTCTACGAGCAGTACTTC	CASSLEGSLYEQYF
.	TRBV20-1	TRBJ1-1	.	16	TGCAGTGCTAGAGTATCCGGACACACCTTGGGGACTGAAGCTTTCTTT	CSARVSGHTLGTEAFF
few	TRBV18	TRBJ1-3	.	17	TGTGCCAGCTCACCGGGAACCCGACAGATCTCTGGAAACACCATATATTTT	CASSPGTRQISGNTIYF
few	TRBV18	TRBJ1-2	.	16	TGTGCCAGCTCACCCATGGAGGGCAACATTAACTATGGCTACACCTTC	CASSPMEGNINYGYTF
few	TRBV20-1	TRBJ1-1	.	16	TGCAGTGCTGGAGTTACGAGACGAACACTAAGGGGTGAAGCTTTCTTT	CSAGVTRRTLRGEAFF
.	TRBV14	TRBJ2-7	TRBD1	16	TGTGCCAGCAGCCTTTACCTCCGGGACAGGAGTTACGAGCAGTACTTC	CASSLYLRDRSYEQYF
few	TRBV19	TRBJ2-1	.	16	TGTGCCAGTAGGATAACAGGTCTGAGCTCCTACAATGAGCAGTTCTTC	CASRITGLSSYNEQFF
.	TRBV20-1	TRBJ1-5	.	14	TGCAGTGCTAGTTCGGGGAATAGCAATCAGCCCCAGCATTTT	CSASSGNSNQPQHF
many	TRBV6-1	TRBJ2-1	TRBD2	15	TGTGCCAGCAGCCCTACTAGCGGGAGTTCCGATGAGCAGTTCTTC	CASSPTSGSSDEQFF
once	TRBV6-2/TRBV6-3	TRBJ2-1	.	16	TGTGCCAGCAGTTCTTTTCTTATAGAGGGTCATAATGAGCAGTTCTTC	CASSSFLIEGHNEQFF
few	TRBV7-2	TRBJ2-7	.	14	TGTGCCAGCAGCTTAGTGTTCAGGGCCTACGAGCAGTACTTC	CASSLVFRAYEQYF
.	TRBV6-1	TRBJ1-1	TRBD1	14	TGTGCCAGCAATAAACAGGGGTCGAACACTGAAGCTTTCTTT	CASNKQGSNTEAFF
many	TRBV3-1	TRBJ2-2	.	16	TGTGCCAGCAGCCAAGAGGGGGGAGCGAACACCGGGGAGCTGTTTTTT	CASSQEGGANTGELFF
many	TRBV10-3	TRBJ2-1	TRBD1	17	TGTGCCATCAGTGATTCCGGGCGGGACAGGAGATACAATGAGCAGTTCTTC	CAISDSGRDRRYNEQFF
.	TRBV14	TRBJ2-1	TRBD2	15	TGTGCCAGCAGCCAAGATCGGACTAGGTACAATGAGCAGTTCTTC	CASSQDRTRYNEQFF
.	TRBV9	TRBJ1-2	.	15	TGTGCCAGCAGCGTAGATGGCCAAACCTGGGGGGGCTACACCTTC	CASSVDGQTWGGYTF
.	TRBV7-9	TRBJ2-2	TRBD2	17	TGTGCCAGCAGCCAGGAGAGCGGGAGTTCGAACACCGGGGAGCTGTTTTTT	CASSQESGSSNTGELFF
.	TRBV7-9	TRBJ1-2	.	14	TGTGCCAGCAGCCCCCCAGGGGTTAACTATGGCTACACCTTC	CASSPPGVNYGYTF
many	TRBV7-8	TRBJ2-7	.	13	TGTGCCAGCAGCTTTACAGGGTCCAGCGAGCAGTACTTC	CASSFTGSSEQYF
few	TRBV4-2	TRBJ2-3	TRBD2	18	TGTGCCAGCAGCCAACGCTCTCTTGGGCGGGGGGCCACAGATACGCAGTATTTT	CASSQRSLGRGATDTQYF